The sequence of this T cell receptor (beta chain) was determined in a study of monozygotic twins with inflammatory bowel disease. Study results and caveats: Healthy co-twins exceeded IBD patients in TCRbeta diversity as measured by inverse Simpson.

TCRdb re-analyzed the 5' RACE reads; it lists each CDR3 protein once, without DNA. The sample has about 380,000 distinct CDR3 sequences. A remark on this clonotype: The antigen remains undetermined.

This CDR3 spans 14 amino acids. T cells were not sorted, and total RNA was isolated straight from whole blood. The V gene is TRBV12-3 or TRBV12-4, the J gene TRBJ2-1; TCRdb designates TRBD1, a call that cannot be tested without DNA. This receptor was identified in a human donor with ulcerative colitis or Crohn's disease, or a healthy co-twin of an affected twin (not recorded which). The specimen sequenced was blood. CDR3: CASTPPGGYNEQFF.